This T cell receptor beta chain was observed in a study of shared clonotypes between healthy human individuals. Study-wide results and caveats: Naive subsets generally had larger estimated richness than memory subsets.

Sorted-subset replicate PCR reactions were performed with approximately 200 ng DNA, corresponding to roughly 30,000 T cell genomes. The table came from immunoSEQ multiplex PCR; TCRdb's copy has only in-frame clones and leaves some out. The data contain 900,000 to 1,200,000 clones, 75% to 85% of them singletons. A few counts support this clone. Its target is not known. Donors were healthy HIV-negative adults without recently reported acute infections or vaccinations. CDR1 and CDR2 (germline): MGHRA, YSYEKL. The V and J ends lost 4 bases and 2 bases respectively, with 12 bases between them. This CDR3 contains 15 residues.

The sample consisted of memory CD4+ T cells from PBMCs. Subset described: CD45RA-negative fraction. The clonotype was recovered from a man in his late teens or twenties in good health. Some clones in this sample may be carry-over from other donors' samples. The chain combines TRBV4-1 with TRBJ1-5; D is uncertain. The CDR3 sequence: CASSRRWVGNQPQHF. The CDR3 DNA reads as TGCGCCAGCAGCCGACGATGGGTGGGCAATCAGCCCCAGCATTTT.